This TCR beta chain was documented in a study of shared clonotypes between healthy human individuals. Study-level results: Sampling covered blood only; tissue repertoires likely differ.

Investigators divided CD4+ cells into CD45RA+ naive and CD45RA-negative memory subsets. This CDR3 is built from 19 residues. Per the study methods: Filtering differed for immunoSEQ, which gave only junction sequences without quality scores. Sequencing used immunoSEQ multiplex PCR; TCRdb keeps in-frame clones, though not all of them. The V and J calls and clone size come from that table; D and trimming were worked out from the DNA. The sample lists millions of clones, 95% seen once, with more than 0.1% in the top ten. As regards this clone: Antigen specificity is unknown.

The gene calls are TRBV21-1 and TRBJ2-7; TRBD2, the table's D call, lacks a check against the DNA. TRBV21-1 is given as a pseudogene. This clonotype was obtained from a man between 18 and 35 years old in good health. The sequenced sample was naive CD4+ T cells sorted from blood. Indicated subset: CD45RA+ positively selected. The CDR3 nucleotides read TGTGCCAGCATCGAAGGGAGCGGGAGGGATGAATTGAGCTCCTACGAGCAGTACTTC. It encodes CASIEGSGRDELSSYEQYF.